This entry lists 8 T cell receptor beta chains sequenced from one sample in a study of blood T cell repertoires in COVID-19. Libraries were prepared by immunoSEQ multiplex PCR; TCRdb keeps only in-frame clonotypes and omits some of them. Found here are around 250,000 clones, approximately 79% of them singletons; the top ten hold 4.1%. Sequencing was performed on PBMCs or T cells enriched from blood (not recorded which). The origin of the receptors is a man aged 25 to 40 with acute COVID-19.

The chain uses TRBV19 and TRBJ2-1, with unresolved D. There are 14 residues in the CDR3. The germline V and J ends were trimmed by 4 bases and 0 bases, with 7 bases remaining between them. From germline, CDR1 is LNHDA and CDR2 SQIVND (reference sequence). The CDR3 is CASSTRLSYNEQFF. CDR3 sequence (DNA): TGTGCCAGTAGTACGAGACTCTCCTACAATGAGCAGTTCTTC.

The CDR3 DNA sequence: TGTGCCAGCAGCCAAGCGACTAGCGGGGATTACAATGAGCAGTTCTTC. Its translation: CASSQATSGDYNEQFF. The chain combines TRBV3-1 (or the pseudogene TRBV3-2) with TRBJ2-1, with 11 bases aligning to TRBD2. The CDR3 length is 16 residues. V shed 1 base and J 4 bases; nucleotides not matched to a gene: 3. Germline values: CDR1 LGHDT, CDR2 YNNKEL (reference sequence).

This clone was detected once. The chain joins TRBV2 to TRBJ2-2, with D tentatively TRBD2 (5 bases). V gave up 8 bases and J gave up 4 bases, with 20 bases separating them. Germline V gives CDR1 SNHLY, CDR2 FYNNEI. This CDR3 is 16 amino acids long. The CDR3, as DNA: TGTGCCAGCTCGCGCCCTGCCAGACGGGGCACCGGGGAGCTGTTTTTT. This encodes CASSRPARRGTGELFF. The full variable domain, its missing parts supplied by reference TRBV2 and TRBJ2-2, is EPEVTQTPSHQVTQMGQEVILRCVPISNHLYFYWYRQILGQKVEFLVSFYNNEISEKSEIFDDQFSVERPDGSNFTLKIRSTKLEDSAMYFCASSRPARRGTGELFFGEGSRLTVL.

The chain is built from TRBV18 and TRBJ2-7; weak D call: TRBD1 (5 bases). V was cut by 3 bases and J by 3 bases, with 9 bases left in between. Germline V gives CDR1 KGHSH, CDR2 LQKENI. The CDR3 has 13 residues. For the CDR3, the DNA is TGTGCCAGCTCACCGACAGACAACTACGAGCAGTACGTC. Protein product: CASSPTDNYEQYV.

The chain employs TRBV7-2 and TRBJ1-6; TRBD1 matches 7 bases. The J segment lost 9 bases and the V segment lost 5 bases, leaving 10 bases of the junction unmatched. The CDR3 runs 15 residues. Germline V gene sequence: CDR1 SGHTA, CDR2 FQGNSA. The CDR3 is CASSIDTGAGSPLHF. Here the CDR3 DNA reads TGTGCCAGCAGCATCGATACAGGGGCGGGTTCACCCCTCCACTTT.

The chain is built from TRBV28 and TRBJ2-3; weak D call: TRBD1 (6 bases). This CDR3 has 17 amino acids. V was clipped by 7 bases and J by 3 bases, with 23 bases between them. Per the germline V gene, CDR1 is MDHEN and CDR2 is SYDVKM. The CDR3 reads CASTPISQGFSTDTQYF. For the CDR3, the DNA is TGTGCCAGCACCCCAATTTCACAGGGATTCTCAACAGATACGCAGTATTTT.

The CDR3 nucleotides read TGCAGCGTTGGGAGTCAGCCCCAGCATTTT. Translation: CSVGSQPQHF. V is TRBV29-1 and J is TRBJ1-5; the D is unclear. With 4 bases removed from V and 6 bases from J, the gap between germline ends came to 4 bases. This CDR3 region has 10 residues. CDR1 and CDR2 (germline): SQVTM, ANQGSEA.

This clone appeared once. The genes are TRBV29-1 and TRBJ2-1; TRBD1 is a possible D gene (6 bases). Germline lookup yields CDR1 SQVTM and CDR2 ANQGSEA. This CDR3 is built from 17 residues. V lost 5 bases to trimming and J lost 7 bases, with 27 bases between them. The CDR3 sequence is CSVWTGRSLGGLNEQFF. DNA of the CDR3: TGCAGCGTTTGGACGGGTCGGTCCCTTGGGGGCTTAAATGAGCAGTTCTTC.